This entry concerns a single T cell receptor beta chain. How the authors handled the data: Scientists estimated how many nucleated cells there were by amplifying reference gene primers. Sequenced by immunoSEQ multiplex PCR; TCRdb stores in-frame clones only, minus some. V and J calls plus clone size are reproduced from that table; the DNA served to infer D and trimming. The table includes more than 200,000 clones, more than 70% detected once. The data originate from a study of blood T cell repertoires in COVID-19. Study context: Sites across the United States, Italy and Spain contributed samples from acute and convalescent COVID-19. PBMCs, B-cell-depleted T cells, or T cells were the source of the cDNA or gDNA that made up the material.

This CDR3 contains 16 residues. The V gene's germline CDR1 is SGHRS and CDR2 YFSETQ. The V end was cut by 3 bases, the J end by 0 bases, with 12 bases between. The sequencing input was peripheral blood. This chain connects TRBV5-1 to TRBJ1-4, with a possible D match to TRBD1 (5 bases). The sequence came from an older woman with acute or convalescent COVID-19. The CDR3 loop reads CASSYYPGPTNEKLFF. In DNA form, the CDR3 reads TGCGCCAGCAGCTACTACCCAGGGCCAACTAATGAAAAACTGTTTTTT.